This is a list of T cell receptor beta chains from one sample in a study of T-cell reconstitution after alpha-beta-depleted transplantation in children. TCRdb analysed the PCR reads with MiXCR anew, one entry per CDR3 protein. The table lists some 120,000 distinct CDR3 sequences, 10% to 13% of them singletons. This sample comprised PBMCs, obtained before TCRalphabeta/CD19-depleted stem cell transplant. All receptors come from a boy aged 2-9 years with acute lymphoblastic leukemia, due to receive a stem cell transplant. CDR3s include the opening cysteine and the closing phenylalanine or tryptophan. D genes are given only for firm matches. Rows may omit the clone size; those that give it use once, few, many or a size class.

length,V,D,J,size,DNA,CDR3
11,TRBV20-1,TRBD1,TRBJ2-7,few,TGCAGTGCTAGAGTGGACAGGGAGCAGTACTTC,CSARVDREQYF
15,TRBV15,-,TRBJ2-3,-,TGTGCCACCAGCAGCCAGGAGGTGAGCACAGATACGCAGTATTTT,CATSSQEVSTDTQYF
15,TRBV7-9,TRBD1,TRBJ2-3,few,TGTGCCAGCAGCTACCGGGACAGCCGCACAGATACGCAGTATTTT,CASSYRDSRTDTQYF
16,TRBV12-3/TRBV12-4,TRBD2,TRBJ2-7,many,TGTGCCAGCAGCCCGCGACTAGCGGGGGATGAGGGCGAGCAGTACTTC,CASSPRLAGDEGEQYF
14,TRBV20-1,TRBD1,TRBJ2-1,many,TGCAGTGCTGAGGCCGGACAGGGATACAATGAGCAGTTCTTC,CSAEAGQGYNEQFF
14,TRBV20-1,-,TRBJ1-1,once,TGCAGTGCTAAGTTGGGGGGAAGATTCTCTGAAGCTTTCTTT,CSAKLGGRFSEAFF
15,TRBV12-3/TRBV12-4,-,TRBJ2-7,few,TGTGCCAGCAGTTCAACCTCGGGAACCCTGTACGAGCAGTACTTC,CASSSTSGTLYEQYF
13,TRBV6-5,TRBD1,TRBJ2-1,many,TGTGCCAGCAGGCTAAGACAGGGTGGTGAGCAGTTCTTC,CASRLRQGGEQFF
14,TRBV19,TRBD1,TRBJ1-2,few,TGTGCCATAGGTTCAGGACAGGGGAACTATGGCTACACCTTC,CAIGSGQGNYGYTF
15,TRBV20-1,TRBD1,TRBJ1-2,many,TGCAGTGCTTCCTGGAGACAGGGCGGAAGCTATGGCTACACCTTC,CSASWRQGGSYGYTF
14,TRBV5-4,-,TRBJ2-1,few,TGTGCCAGCAGGACTTCAGGTGGTAAGCCTGAGCAGTTCTTC,CASRTSGGKPEQFF
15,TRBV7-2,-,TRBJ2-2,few,TGTGCCAGCAGTCCCGCGGCACTGAACACCGGGGAGCTGTTTTTT,CASSPAALNTGELFF
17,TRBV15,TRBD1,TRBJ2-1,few,TGTGCCACCAGTGGGGGACAGGTTCCTATCGCCTACAATGAGCAGTTCTTC,CATSGGQVPIAYNEQFF
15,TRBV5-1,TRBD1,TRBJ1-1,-,TGCGCCAGCAGCTTCCGACAGGGGAGGTATGCTGAAGCTTTCTTT,CASSFRQGRYAEAFF
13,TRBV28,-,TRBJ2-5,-,TGTGCCAGCAGTGGGCCGGTGGTTGAGGCCCAGTACTTC,CASSGPVVEAQYF
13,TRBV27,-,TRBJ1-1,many,TGTGCCAGCGCCCCCGGAGAGGGCACTGAAGCTTTCTTT,CASAPGEGTEAFF